One sample yielded the 5 T cell receptor beta chains listed below, sequenced in a study of cytomegalovirus exposure and HLA in healthy donors. Use of 60 Vbeta and 13 Jbeta primers characterized the PCR. Sequencing used immunoSEQ multiplex PCR; TCRdb keeps in-frame clones, though not all of them. The table shows about 110,000 clones, with roughly 79% occurring only once. Input material: PBMCs. Receptors were obtained from a woman in her thirties in good health and CMV-seronegative.

The CDR3 spells CASSPAGEQYF. The CDR3 coding sequence is TGTGCCAGCAGCCCGGCGGGCGAGCAGTACTTC. The gene calls are TRBV7-8 and TRBJ2-7; D might be TRBD2 (5 bases). Looked up from germline, CDR1 is SGHVS and CDR2 is FQNEAQ. The germline V and J ends were trimmed by 5 bases and 6 bases, with 8 bases remaining between them. This CDR3 contains 11 residues.

This chain uses TRBV4-1 with TRBJ2-7; 8 nucleotides line up with TRBD2. V was clipped by 5 bases and J by 2 bases; unmatched bases: 5. Germline loops: CDR1 MGHRA, CDR2 YSYEKL. This CDR3 is built from 14 residues. This CDR3 reads CASSFRGGPYEQYF. The CDR3 region has the DNA TGCGCCAGCAGCTTCCGGGGGGGGCCCTACGAGCAGTACTTC.

The rearrangement uses TRBV7-6 and TRBJ2-2, with a weak D call TRBD1 (6 bases). V was shortened by 5 bases and J by 6 bases, with 10 bases between the two germline ends. CDR3 length: 13 amino acids. CDR1 and CDR2 from the germline V gene are SGHVS and FNYEAQ. In DNA, the CDR3 is TGTGCCAGCAGCGAAACAGGGTCCGGGGAGCTGTTTTTT. Its translation is CASSETGSGELFF.

This rearrangement joins TRBV4-2 to TRBJ2-5; D unclear. The end of the DNA aligns better with TRBJ2-7, so the J call may be wrong. The CDR3 has 15 amino acids. In germline, CDR1 is LGHNA, CDR2 YNFKEQ. The CDR3 nucleotides read TGTGCCAGCAGCCAGTCAGCGAATTATCTCTACGAGCAGTACTTC. Translation gives CASSQSANYLYEQYF.

This chain joins TRBV5-1 and TRBJ2-3; TRBD1 aligns across 11 bases. V shed 0 bases and J 5 bases; nucleotides not matched to a gene: 5. This CDR3 is 16 amino acids long. Germline V lookup: CDR1 SGHRS, CDR2 YFSETQ. The CDR3 region is CASSLVPDRGQDTQYF. As DNA, the CDR3 is TGCGCCAGCAGCTTGGTGCCGGACAGGGGGCAAGATACGCAGTATTTT. The complete variable domain, with remaining parts taken from reference TRBV5-1 and TRBJ2-3, reads KAGVTQTPRYLIKTRGQQVTLSCSPISGHRSVSWYQQTPGQGLQFLFEYFSETQRNKGNFPGRFSGRQFSNSRSEMNVSTLELGDSALYLCASSLVPDRGQDTQYFGPGTRLTVL.